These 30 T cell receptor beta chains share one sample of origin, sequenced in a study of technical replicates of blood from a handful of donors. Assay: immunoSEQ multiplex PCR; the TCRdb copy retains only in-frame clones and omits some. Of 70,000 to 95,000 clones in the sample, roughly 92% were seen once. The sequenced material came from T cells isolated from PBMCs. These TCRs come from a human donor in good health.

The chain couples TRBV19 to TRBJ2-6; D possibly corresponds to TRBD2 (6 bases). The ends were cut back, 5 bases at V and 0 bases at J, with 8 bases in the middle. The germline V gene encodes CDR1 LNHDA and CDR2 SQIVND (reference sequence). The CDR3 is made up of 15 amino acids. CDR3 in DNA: TGTGCCAGTAGTGCGGGACCCTCTGGGGCCAACGTCCTGACTTTC. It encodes CASSAGPSGANVLTF.

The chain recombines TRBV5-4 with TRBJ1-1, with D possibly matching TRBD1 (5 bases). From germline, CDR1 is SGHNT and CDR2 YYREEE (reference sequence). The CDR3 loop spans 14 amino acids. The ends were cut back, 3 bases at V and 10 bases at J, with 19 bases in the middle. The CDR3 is CASSSRGQDPRAFF. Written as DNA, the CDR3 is TGTGCCAGCAGCTCTAGGGGCCAGGACCCTCGAGCTTTCTTT.

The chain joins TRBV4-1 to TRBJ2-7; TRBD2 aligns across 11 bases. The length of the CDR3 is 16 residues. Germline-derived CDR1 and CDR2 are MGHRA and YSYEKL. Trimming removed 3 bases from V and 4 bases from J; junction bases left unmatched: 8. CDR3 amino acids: CASSQEISGGVYEQYF. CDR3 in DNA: TGCGCCAGCAGCCAGGAAATTAGCGGGGGGGTGTACGAGCAGTACTTC.

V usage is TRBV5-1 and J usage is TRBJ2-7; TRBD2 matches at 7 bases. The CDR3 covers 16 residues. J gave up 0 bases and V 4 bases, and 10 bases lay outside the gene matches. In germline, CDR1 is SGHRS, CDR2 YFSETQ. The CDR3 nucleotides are TGCGCCAGCAGCGGTGACCCCGGGAGGCCCTCCTACGAGCAGTACTTC. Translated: CASSGDPGRPSYEQYF.

The CDR3 is CASRGGGGGYEQYF. The CDR3 DNA reads as TGCGCCAGCAGGGGGGGCGGGGGAGGCTACGAGCAGTACTTC. The J gene is TRBJ2-7, the V gene TRBV10-2, with D maybe TRBD2 (7 bases). V was trimmed by 6 bases and J by 3 bases, leaving 15 bases between them. In germline, CDR1 is WSHSY, CDR2 SAAADI. This CDR3 contains 14 residues.

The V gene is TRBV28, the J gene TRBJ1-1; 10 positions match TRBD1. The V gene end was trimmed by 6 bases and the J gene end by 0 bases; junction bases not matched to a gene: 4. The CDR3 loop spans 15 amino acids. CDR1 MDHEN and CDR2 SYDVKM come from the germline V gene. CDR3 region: CASRSGTGVNTEAFF. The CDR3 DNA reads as TGTGCCAGCAGGTCCGGGACAGGGGTGAACACTGAAGCTTTCTTT.

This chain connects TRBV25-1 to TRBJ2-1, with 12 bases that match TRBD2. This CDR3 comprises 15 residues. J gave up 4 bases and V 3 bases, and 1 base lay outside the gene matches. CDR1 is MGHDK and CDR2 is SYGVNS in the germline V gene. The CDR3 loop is CASSDLAGGYNEQFF. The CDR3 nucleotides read TGTGCCAGCAGTGATCTAGCGGGGGGGTACAATGAGCAGTTCTTC.

Written as DNA, the CDR3 is TGTGCCAGCGGACATCGGGCCCTAGGGGAGACCCAGTACTTC. It encodes CASGHRALGETQYF. This chain joins TRBV2 and TRBJ2-5, with TRBD1 as a possible D gene (5 bases). V was cut by 8 bases and J by 5 bases, with 18 bases left in between. The CDR3 extends over 14 amino acids. CDR1 is SNHLY, CDR2 FYNNEI, per germline.

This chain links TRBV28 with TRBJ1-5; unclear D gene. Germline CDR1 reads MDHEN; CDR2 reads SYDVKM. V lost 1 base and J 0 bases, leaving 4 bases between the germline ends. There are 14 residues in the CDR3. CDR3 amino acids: CASSLLSSNQPQHF. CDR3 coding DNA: TGTGCCAGCAGTTTATTGAGTAGCAATCAGCCCCAGCATTTT.

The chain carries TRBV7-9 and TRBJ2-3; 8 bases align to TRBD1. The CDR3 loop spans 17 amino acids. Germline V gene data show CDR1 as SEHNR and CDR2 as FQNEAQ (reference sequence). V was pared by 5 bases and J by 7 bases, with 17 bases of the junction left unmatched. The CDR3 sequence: CASSPLGGDRRGNTQYF. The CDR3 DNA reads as TGTGCCAGCAGCCCACTGGGTGGGGACAGGCGGGGCAATACGCAGTATTTT.

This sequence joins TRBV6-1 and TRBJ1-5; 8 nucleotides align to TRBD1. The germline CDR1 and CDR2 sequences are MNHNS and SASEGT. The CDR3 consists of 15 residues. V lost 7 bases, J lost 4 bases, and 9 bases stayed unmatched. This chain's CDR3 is CASTGAGGANQPQHF. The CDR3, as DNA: TGTGCCAGCACGGGGGCAGGGGGCGCGAATCAGCCCCAGCATTTT.

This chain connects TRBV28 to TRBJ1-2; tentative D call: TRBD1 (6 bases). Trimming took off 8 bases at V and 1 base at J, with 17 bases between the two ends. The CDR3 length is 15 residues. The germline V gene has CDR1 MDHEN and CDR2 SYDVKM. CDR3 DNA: TGTGCCAGCCAGGACAGCTTTACCCTTAACTATGGCTACACCTTC. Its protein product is CASQDSFTLNYGYTF.

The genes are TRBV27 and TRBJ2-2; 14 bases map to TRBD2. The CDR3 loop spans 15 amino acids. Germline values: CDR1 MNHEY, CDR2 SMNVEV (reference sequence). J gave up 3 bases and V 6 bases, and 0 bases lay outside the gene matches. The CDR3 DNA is TGTGCCAGCAGGGGACTAGCGGGAGACACCGGGGAGCTGTTTTTT. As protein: CASRGLAGDTGELFF.

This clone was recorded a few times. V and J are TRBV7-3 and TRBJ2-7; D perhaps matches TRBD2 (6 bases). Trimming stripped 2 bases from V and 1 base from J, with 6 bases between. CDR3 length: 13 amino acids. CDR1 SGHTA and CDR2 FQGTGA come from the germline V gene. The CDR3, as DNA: TGTGCCAGCAGCTTAGGGAGGTCCTACGAGCAGTACTTC. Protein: CASSLGRSYEQYF.

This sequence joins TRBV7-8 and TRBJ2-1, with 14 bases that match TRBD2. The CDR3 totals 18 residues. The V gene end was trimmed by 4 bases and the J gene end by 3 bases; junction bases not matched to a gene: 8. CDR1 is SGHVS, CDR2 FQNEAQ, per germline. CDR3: CASSSGLAGAILYNEQFF. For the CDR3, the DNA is TGTGCCAGCAGCTCGGGACTAGCGGGGGCCATTCTCTACAATGAGCAGTTCTTC.

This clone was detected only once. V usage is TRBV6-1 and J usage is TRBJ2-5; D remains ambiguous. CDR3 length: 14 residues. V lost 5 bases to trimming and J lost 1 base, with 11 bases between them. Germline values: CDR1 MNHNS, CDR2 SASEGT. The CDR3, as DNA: TGTGCCAGCAGTCTCCGCGAGTCCCAAGAGACCCAGTACTTC. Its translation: CASSLRESQETQYF.

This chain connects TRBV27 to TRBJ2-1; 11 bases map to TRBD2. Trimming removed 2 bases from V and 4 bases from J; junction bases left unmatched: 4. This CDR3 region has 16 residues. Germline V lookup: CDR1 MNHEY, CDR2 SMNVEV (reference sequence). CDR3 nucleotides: TGTGCCAGCAGTTTAACTAGCGGGGGTGGTTACAATGAGCAGTTCTTC. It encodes CASSLTSGGGYNEQFF.

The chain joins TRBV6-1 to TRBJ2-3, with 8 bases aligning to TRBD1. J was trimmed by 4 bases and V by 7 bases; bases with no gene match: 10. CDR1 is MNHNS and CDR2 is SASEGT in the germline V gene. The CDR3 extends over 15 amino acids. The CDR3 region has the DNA TGTGCCAGCAAACGACAGGGGAATAACCCAGATACGCAGTATTTT. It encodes CASKRQGNNPDTQYF.

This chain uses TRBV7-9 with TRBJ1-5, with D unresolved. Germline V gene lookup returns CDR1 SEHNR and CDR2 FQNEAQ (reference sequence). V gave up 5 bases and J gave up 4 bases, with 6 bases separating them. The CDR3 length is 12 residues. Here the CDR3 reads CASSTENQPQHF. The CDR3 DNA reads TGTGCCAGCAGCACGGAGAATCAGCCCCAGCATTTT.

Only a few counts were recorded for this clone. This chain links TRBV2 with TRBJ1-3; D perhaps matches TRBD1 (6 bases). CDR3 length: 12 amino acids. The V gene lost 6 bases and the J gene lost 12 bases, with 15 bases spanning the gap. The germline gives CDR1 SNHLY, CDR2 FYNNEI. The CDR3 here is CASRSGQRHIYF. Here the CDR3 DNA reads TGTGCCAGCAGGTCCGGACAGAGACACATATATTTT.

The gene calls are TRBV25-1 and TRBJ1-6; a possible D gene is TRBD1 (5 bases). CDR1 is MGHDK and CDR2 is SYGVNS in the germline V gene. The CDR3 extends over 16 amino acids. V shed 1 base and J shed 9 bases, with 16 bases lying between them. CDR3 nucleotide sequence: TGTGCCAGCAGTGAATTGACACAGGCCGACCTTTCACCCCTCCACTTT. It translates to CASSELTQADLSPLHF.

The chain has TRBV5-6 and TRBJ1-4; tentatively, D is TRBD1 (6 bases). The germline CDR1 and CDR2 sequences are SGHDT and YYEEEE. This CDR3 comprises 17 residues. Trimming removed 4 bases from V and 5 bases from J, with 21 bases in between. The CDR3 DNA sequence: TGTGCCAGCAGCCCGGCGGGTTTGGACAGCTCCAATGAAAAACTGTTTTTT. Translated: CASSPAGLDSSNEKLFF.

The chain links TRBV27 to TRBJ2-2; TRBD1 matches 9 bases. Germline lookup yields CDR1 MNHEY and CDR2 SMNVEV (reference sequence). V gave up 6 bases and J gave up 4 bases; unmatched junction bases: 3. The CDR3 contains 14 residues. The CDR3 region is CASRRDRATGELFF. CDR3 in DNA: TGTGCCAGCAGACGGGACAGGGCCACCGGGGAGCTGTTTTTT.

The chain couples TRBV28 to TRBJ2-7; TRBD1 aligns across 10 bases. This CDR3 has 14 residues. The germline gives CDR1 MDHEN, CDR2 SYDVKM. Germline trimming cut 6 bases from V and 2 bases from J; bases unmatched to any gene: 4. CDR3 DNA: TGTGCCAGCAGCACCGGGACAGGGGCCTACGAGCAGTACTTC. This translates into CASSTGTGAYEQYF.

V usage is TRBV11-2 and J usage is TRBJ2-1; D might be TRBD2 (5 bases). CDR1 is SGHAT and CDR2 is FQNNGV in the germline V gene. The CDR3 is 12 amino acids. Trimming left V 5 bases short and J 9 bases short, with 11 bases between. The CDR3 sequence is CASSPREGEQFF. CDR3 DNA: TGTGCCAGCAGCCCTAGAGAGGGTGAGCAGTTCTTC.

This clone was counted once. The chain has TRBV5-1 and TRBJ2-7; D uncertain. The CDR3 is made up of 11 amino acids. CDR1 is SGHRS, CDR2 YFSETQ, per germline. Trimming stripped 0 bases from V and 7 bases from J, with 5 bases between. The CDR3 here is CASSLGEEQYF. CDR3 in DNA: TGCGCCAGCAGCTTGGGCGAGGAGCAGTACTTC.

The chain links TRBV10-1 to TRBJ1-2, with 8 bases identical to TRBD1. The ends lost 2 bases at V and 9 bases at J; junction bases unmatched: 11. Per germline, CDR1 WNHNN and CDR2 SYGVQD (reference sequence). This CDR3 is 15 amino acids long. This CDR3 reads CASSETRDRPASYTF. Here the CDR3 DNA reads TGCGCCAGCAGTGAGACTCGGGACAGGCCTGCCAGCTACACCTTC.

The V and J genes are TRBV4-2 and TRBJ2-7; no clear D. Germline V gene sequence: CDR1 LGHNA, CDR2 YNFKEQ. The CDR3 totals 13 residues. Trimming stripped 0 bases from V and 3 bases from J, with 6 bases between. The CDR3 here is CASSQEPGYEQYF. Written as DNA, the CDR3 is TGTGCCAGCAGCCAAGAACCGGGCTACGAGCAGTACTTC.

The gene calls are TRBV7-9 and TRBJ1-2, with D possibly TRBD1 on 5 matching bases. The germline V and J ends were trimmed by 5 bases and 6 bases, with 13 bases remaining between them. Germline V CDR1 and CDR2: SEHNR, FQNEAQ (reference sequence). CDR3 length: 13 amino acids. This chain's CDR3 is CASSPGDLDGYTF. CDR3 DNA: TGTGCCAGCAGCCCGGGGGATCTGGATGGCTACACCTTC.

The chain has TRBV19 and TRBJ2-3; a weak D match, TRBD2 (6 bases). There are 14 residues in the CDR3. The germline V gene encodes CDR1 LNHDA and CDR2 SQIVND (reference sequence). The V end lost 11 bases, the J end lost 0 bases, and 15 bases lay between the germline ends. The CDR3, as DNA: TGTGCCTGCTCGGGGACTGTAAGCACAGATACGCAGTATTTT. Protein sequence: CACSGTVSTDTQYF.